This T cell receptor beta chain was documented in a study of early T cells in non-severe SARS-CoV-2 infection. At the level of the study: Bulk RNA taken from unsorted whole blood was sequenced, leaving chains unpaired. Study outcomes and limitations: Sequences matched to VDJdb favored anti-spike CD8 responses, while private and CD4 specificities were missed.

This clonotype has only a few counts. The target antigen is unknown. The CDR3 totals 17 residues. Germline values: CDR1 MNHNS, CDR2 SASEGT. The V gene end was trimmed by 2 bases and the J gene end by 10 bases; junction bases not matched to a gene: 12. Unique molecular identifier tags were affixed to discrete cDNA molecules. TCRdb fed the 5' RACE reads into MiXCR, producing one record per CDR3 protein. The sample includes about 100,000 distinct CDR3 sequences, around 13% of them seen just once. The sequenced sample was whole blood. This receptor was identified in an adult who was a healthcare worker with PCR-confirmed SARS-CoV-2 infection or an uninfected control (not recorded which). The chain has TRBV6-1 and TRBJ1-6; 9 nucleotides agree with TRBD1. CDR3 coding DNA: TGTGCCAGCAGTGAACCTCTTAAGGGACAGGGTTACTCACCCCTCCACTTT. This codes for CASSEPLKGQGYSPLHF.